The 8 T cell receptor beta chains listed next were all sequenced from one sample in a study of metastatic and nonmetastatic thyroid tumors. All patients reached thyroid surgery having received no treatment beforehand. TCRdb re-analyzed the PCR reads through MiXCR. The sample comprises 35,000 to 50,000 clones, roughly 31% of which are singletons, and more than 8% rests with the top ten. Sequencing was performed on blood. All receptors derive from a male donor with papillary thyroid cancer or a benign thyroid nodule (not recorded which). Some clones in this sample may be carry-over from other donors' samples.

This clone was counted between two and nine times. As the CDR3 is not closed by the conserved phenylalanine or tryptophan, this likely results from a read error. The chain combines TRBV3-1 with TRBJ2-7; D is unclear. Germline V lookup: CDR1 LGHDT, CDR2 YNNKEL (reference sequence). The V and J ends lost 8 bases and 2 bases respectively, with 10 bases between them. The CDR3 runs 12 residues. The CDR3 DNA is TGTGCCAGCGCTGAGCAGGCCTACGAGCAGTACTTG. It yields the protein CASAEQAYEQYL.

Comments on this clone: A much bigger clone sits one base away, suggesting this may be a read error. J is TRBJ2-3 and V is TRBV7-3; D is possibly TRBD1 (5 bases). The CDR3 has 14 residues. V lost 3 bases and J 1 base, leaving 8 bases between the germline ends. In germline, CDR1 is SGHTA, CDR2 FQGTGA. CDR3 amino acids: CASSLVQGTDTQYF. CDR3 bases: TGTGCCAGCAGCTTGGTACAGGGCACAGATACGCAGTATTTT.

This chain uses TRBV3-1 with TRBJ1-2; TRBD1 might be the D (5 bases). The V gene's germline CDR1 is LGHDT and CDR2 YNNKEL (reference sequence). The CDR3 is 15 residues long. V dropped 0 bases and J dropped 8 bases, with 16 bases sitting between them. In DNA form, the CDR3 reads TGTGCCAGCAGCCAAGATCTTGCGGAGCCAGGGGGCTACACCTTC. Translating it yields CASSQDLAEPGGYTF.

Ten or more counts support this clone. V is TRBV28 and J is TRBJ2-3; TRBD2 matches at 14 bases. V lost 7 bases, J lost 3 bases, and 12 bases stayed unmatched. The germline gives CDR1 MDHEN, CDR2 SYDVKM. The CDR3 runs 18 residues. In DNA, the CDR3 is TGTGCCAGCACCCTGGGGACTAGCGGGAGAGTTAGAACAGATACGCAGTATTTT. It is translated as CASTLGTSGRVRTDTQYF.

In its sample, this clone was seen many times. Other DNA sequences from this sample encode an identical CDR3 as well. The CDR3 DNA reads as TGTGCCAGCAGCCCATACGTGGGGGGTGAATATGGCTACACCTTC. As protein: CASSPYVGGEYGYTF. V and J are TRBV12-3 or TRBV12-4 and TRBJ1-2; maybe TRBD1 (5 bases). The CDR3 runs 15 residues. Trimming cost V 6 bases and J 5 bases, with 19 bases left between them.

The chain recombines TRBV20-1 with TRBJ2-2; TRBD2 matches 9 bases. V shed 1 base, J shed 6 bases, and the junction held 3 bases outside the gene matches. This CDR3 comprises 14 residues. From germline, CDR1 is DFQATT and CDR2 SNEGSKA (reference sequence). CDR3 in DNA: TGCAGTGCTAGAGTTCCTAGCGGGGCCGGGGAGCTGTTTTTT. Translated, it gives CSARVPSGAGELFF.

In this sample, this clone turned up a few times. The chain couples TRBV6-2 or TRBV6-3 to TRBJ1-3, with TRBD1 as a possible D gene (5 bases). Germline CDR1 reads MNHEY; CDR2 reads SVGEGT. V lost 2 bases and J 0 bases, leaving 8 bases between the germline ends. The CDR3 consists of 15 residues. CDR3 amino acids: CASSYRQHSGNTIYF. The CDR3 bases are TGTGCCAGCAGTTACCGACAGCACTCTGGAAACACCATATATTTT.

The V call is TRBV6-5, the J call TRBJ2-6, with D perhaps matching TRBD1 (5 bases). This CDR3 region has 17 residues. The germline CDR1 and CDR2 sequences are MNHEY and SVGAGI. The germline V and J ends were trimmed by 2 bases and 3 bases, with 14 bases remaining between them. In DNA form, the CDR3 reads TGTGCCAGCAGTTACGCCCTGGCTGACAGTGGGGCCAACGTCCTGACTTTC. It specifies CASSYALADSGANVLTF.